Below, one T cell receptor (beta chain) is given with its context. Its target is not known. These data are taken from a study of T cell responses to AZD1222 COVID-19 vaccine. Study outcomes and limitations: Baseline testing showed seropositivity in only a handful of AZD1222 recipients.

CDR1 LGHDT and CDR2 YNNKEL come from the germline V gene (reference sequence). The CDR3 spans 16 residues. Trimming stripped 3 bases from V and 3 bases from J, with 15 bases between. Clones were read by immunoSEQ multiplex PCR, and TCRdb kept only the in-frame ones, dropping some. The table shows about 160,000 clones, with approximately 90% occurring only once. This chain links TRBV3-1 (or the pseudogene TRBV3-2) with TRBJ1-5; perhaps TRBD1 as D (6 bases). The source was peripheral blood, collected 28 days after the second AZD1222 dose. The clonotype comes from an adult who received the AZD1222 COVID-19 vaccine. The CDR3 region is CASSHASGTNNQPQHF. The DNA for the CDR3 is TGTGCCAGCAGCCATGCCTCCGGGACAAACAATCAGCCCCAGCATTTT.